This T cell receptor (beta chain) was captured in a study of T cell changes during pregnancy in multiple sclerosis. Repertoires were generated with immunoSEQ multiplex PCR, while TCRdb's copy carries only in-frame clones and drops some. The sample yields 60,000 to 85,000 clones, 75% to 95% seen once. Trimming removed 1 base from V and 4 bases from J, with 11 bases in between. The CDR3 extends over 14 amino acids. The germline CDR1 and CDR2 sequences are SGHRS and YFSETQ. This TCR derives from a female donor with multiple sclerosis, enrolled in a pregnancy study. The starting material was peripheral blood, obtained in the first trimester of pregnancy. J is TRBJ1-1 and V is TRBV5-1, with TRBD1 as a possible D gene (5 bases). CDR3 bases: TGCGCCAGCAGCTTGTCAGGGTCGACCACTGAAGCTTTCTTT. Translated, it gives CASSLSGSTTEAFF.